This T cell receptor (beta chain) came from a study of patients and donors after allogeneic stem cell transplantation. Only a few counts were recorded for this clonotype. In TCRdb, the RT-PCR reads were re-called with MiXCR into one record per CDR3 protein. The table includes about 160,000 distinct CDR3 sequences, around 28% detected once. CDR1 KGHDR and CDR2 SFDVKD come from the germline V gene. Trimming pared 3 bases from V and 2 bases from J, leaving 13 bases between. The CDR3 has 16 residues. The chain couples TRBV24-1 to TRBJ1-5; possibly TRBD1 for D (6 bases). The sequenced sample consisted of blood, either unsorted or a sorted T cell fraction (not recorded which). The clonotype originates from a human donor who was either an allogeneic HSCT recipient or a stem cell or donor lymphocyte infusion donor (not recorded which). It is not recorded whose cells these are; they may come from a transplant donor. CDR3 amino acids: CATSDGRAGGNQPQHF. The CDR3 region has the DNA TGTGCCACCAGTGATGGGCGCGCAGGGGGCAATCAGCCCCAGCATTTT.